One and the same sample provided the 26 T cell receptor beta chains below, sequenced in a study of OX40 agonist ivuxolimab in advanced cancers. Assay: immunoSEQ multiplex PCR; the TCRdb copy retains only in-frame clones and omits some. Of 80,000 to 130,000 clones listed, approximately 90% are singletons. The material was CD4+ or CD8+ T cells sorted from blood, obtained in a trial of the OX40 agonist ivuxolimab. Source of these receptors: an adult with an advanced solid tumor such as melanoma, head and neck, liver or kidney cancer.

This sequence joins TRBV28 and TRBJ2-6; D call uncertain. The CDR3 sequence is 16 residues long. The germline CDR1 and CDR2 sequences are MDHEN and SYDVKM. Trimming removed 5 bases from V and 0 bases from J, with 11 bases in between. The CDR3: CASSRHLLSGANVLTF. Here the CDR3 DNA reads TGTGCCAGCAGTCGGCACCTCCTCTCTGGGGCCAACGTCCTGACTTTC.

The chain has TRBV6-5 and TRBJ1-2, with TRBD1 matching over 9 bases. The CDR3 is 15 amino acids. V lost 6 bases and J lost 4; bases outside the gene matches: 9. The germline gives CDR1 MNHEY, CDR2 SVGAGI. This CDR3 is CASSFRGQGVYGYTF. In nucleotides, the CDR3 is TGTGCCAGCAGCTTCCGGGGACAGGGAGTCTATGGCTACACCTTC.

The chain carries TRBV19 and TRBJ2-7, with D perhaps TRBD2 (5 bases). Trimming removed 4 bases from V and 2 bases from J, with 12 bases in between. This CDR3 is 14 amino acids long. Per the germline V gene, CDR1 is LNHDA and CDR2 is SQIVND (reference sequence). The chain's CDR3 is CASSNLGATYEQYF. CDR3 DNA: TGTGCCAGTAGTAATTTGGGAGCGACCTACGAGCAGTACTTC.

This clone was counted a single time. V usage is TRBV7-2 and J usage is TRBJ2-5; 7 nucleotides match TRBD2. CDR3 size: 16 residues. V lost 5 bases, J lost 1 base, and 10 bases stayed unmatched. Looked up from germline, CDR1 is SGHTA and CDR2 is FQGNSA. CDR3 DNA: TGTGCCAGCAGCGCTCGGTCCCGGGGGGTCCAAGAGACCCAGTACTTC. The encoded protein is CASSARSRGVQETQYF. The full variable domain, its missing parts supplied by reference TRBV7-2 and TRBJ2-5, is GAGVSQSPSNKVTEKGKDVELRCDPISGHTALYWYRQSLGQGLEFLIYFQGNSAPDKSGLPSDRFSAERTGGSVSTLTIQRTQQEDSAVYLCASSARSRGVQETQYFGPGTRLLVL.

This clone was picked up a small number of times. CDR3 in DNA: TGTGCCAGCAGTTGGGCTAGCGCCCTCGAACAGTACTTC. Amino acids: CASSWASALEQYF. V gene TRBV25-1 combines with J gene TRBJ2-7, with a possible D match to TRBD2 (6 bases). Deletions cut 5 bases from V and 10 bases from J, with 18 bases between. Germline values: CDR1 MGHDK, CDR2 SYGVNS. The CDR3 is made up of 13 amino acids.

The V call is TRBV19, the J call TRBJ2-7; D is unresolved. Germline V gives CDR1 LNHDA, CDR2 SQIVND (reference sequence). Trimming took 5 bases from V and 5 from J, leaving 16 bases between them. The CDR3 length is 14 residues. The CDR3 DNA sequence: TGTGCCAGTAGTCCGGATCCGATTAGCCACGAGCAGTACTTC. Amino acids: CASSPDPISHEQYF.

The DNA for the CDR3 is TGCGCCAGCAGCTTGGTCCCGGCGGGCTACGAGCAGTACTTC. Amino acids: CASSLVPAGYEQYF. V and J are TRBV5-1 and TRBJ2-7, with D tentatively TRBD2 (5 bases). The CDR3 spans 14 residues. V shed 0 bases and J shed 3 bases, with 10 bases lying between them. Looked up from germline, CDR1 is SGHRS and CDR2 is YFSETQ.

This rearrangement joins TRBV7-2 to TRBJ2-1; 10 bases align to TRBD1. V lost 0 bases, J lost 6 bases, and 5 bases stayed unmatched. CDR1 is SGHTA and CDR2 is FQGNSA in the germline V gene. CDR3 length equals 16 residues. The CDR3 region is CASSLARDRGGNEQFF. The CDR3, as DNA: TGTGCCAGCAGCTTAGCGCGGGACAGGGGAGGCAATGAGCAGTTCTTC.

This clone appeared a single time. This chain links TRBV5-1 with TRBJ2-7, with D possibly matching TRBD1 (6 bases). Trimming shortened V by 4 bases and J by 2 bases, and 16 bases separated the two germline ends. There are 15 residues in the CDR3. The germline CDR1 and CDR2 sequences are SGHRS and YFSETQ. CDR3 DNA: TGCGCCAGCAGCGTAGGGGACATACCCACCTACGAGCAGTACTTC. Translation gives CASSVGDIPTYEQYF.

The chain is built from TRBV6-1 and TRBJ2-7; 8 bases are a match to TRBD1. The CDR3 consists of 15 residues. CDR1 and CDR2 (germline): MNHNS, SASEGT. V lost 6 bases and J lost 3; bases outside the gene matches: 10. Here the CDR3 DNA reads TGTGCCAGCAGGGGCCCGGGGACAGGACACTACGAGCAGTACTTC. It translates to CASRGPGTGHYEQYF.

The count of this clone is one. V gene TRBV5-5 combines with J gene TRBJ1-3, with D unresolved. Germline V lookup: CDR1 SGHKS, CDR2 YYEKEE (reference sequence). Trimming stripped 2 bases from V and 4 bases from J, with 4 bases between. The CDR3 totals 12 residues. CDR3 sequence reads: CASSLEGNTIYF. DNA of the CDR3: TGTGCCAGCAGCTTAGAAGGAAACACCATATATTTT.

The chain uses TRBV4-2 and TRBJ2-7, with 10 bases matching TRBD2. J lost 6 bases, V lost 1 base, and 9 bases had no gene match. The CDR3 is 16 residues long. CDR1 and CDR2 from the germline V gene are LGHNA and YNFKEQ. As DNA, the CDR3 is TGTGCCAGCAGCCAAGGGCTAGCGGGAGCAGTCAGCGAGCAGTACTTC. Translation: CASSQGLAGAVSEQYF.

This sequence joins TRBV27 and TRBJ2-5; D may be TRBD2 (6 bases). The J call is doubtful: the DNA matches TRBJ2-7 better. This CDR3 region has 16 residues. The germline gives CDR1 MNHEY, CDR2 SMNVEV (reference sequence). CDR3 region: CASSLRLRGTFSEQYF. Written as DNA, the CDR3 is TGTGCCAGCAGTTTGCGACTACGAGGGACTTTCTCCGAGCAGTACTTC.

The chain uses TRBV18 and TRBJ2-2, with 8 bases fitting TRBD1. Germline lookup yields CDR1 KGHSH and CDR2 LQKENI. The CDR3 sequence is 15 residues long. V was pared by 6 bases and J by 2 bases, with 5 bases of the junction left unmatched. CDR3 nucleotides: TGTGCCAGCTCGGAGGGACAGGCAAACACCGGGGAGCTGTTTTTT. Protein: CASSEGQANTGELFF.

V usage is TRBV28 and J usage is TRBJ2-3, with 8 bases lining up with TRBD2. V lost 6 bases, J lost 2 bases, and 7 bases stayed unmatched. The CDR3 extends over 15 amino acids. Per germline, CDR1 MDHEN and CDR2 SYDVKM. CDR3 region: CASSWTGGATDTQYF. Written as DNA, the CDR3 is TGTGCCAGCAGCTGGACGGGGGGGGCCACAGATACGCAGTATTTT.

This rearrangement joins TRBV28 to TRBJ1-2; 10 bases are shared with TRBD1. J gave up 4 bases and V 6 bases, and 5 bases lay outside the gene matches. Germline V lookup: CDR1 MDHEN, CDR2 SYDVKM. This CDR3 is 14 amino acids long. The CDR3 is CASRPRDRGYGYTF. The CDR3, as DNA: TGTGCCAGCAGGCCCCGGGACAGGGGCTATGGCTACACCTTC.

The chain joins TRBV7-2 to TRBJ2-7; D gene ambiguous. Germline CDR1 is SGHTA and CDR2 is FQGNSA. The CDR3 has 13 residues. V shed 8 bases and J shed 0 bases, with 11 bases lying between them. CDR3 DNA: TGTGCCAGCGTTCGAGGTTCCTCCTACGAGCAGTACTTC. Translated: CASVRGSSYEQYF.

V is TRBV11-2 and J is TRBJ1-4; D perhaps matches TRBD1 (6 bases). The germline V and J ends were trimmed by 5 bases and 6 bases, with 16 bases remaining between them. Per germline, CDR1 SGHAT and CDR2 FQNNGV. This CDR3 has 15 residues. The chain's CDR3 is CASSPTGIRYEKLFF. Written as DNA, the CDR3 is TGTGCCAGCAGCCCAACAGGGATCCGTTATGAAAAACTGTTTTTT.

In DNA form, the CDR3 reads TGCGCCAGCCGACCGGACAGGGGGCCCTACAATGAGCAGTTCTTC. This codes for CASRPDRGPYNEQFF. The chain joins TRBV5-1 to TRBJ2-1, with 11 bases fitting TRBD1. Per germline, CDR1 SGHRS and CDR2 YFSETQ. The J segment lost 2 bases and the V segment lost 7 bases, leaving 5 bases of the junction unmatched. The CDR3 has 15 amino acids.

The chain uses TRBV11-2 and TRBJ2-1, with TRBD1 as a possible D gene (6 bases). Germline CDR1 and CDR2: SGHAT and FQNNGV. The germline V and J ends were trimmed by 2 bases and 4 bases, with 18 bases remaining between them. The CDR3 loop spans 17 amino acids. The CDR3 reads CASSLQSSQGLYNEQFF. Here the CDR3 DNA reads TGTGCCAGCAGCTTACAATCGTCGCAGGGGCTTTACAATGAGCAGTTCTTC.

V gene TRBV7-9 combines with J gene TRBJ2-3, with 10 bases lining up with TRBD2. CDR3 length: 17 residues. CDR1 and CDR2 from the germline V gene are SEHNR and FQNEAQ (reference sequence). V lost 6 bases and J lost 0; bases outside the gene matches: 9. The CDR3 DNA follows: TGTGCCAGCAGTTTGAGACTAGCGGGTGTCAGCACAGATACGCAGTATTTT. This translates into CASSLRLAGVSTDTQYF.

The rearrangement links TRBV13 to TRBJ2-2, with D hard to call. The CDR3 has 15 residues. V dropped 0 bases and J dropped 1 base, with 6 bases sitting between them. Germline lookup yields CDR1 PRHDT and CDR2 FYEKMQ (reference sequence). The DNA for the CDR3 is TGTGCCAGCAGCTTAGGCTACGGGAACACCGGGGAGCTGTTTTTT. Protein sequence: CASSLGYGNTGELFF.

The V gene is TRBV28, the J gene TRBJ2-7; D might be TRBD1 or TRBD2, each matching 6 bases. The CDR3 is made up of 12 amino acids. CDR1 is MDHEN and CDR2 is SYDVKM in the germline V gene. The ends were cut back, 10 bases at V and 3 bases at J, with 13 bases in the middle. This CDR3 reads CATRGGGYEQYF. The CDR3 nucleotides read TGTGCCACCAGAGGAGGGGGCTACGAGCAGTACTTC.

The genes are TRBV6-1 and TRBJ2-7, with 9 bases lining up with TRBD1. Per the germline V gene, CDR1 is MNHNS and CDR2 is SASEGT. The CDR3 loop spans 14 amino acids. V lost 2 bases, J lost 3 bases, and 2 bases stayed unmatched. CDR3 DNA sequence: TGTGCCAGCAGTGAACAGACAGGGGGCTACGAGCAGTACTTC. The encoded protein is CASSEQTGGYEQYF.

The J gene is TRBJ2-1, the V gene TRBV4-1; no reliable D call. V lost 0 bases and J lost 10, with 10 bases in between. Per the germline V gene, CDR1 is MGHRA and CDR2 is YSYEKL. CDR3 length: 13 amino acids. The DNA for the CDR3 is TGCGCCAGCAGCCAAGAGAGGCGGAACGAGCAGTTCTTC. Its protein is CASSQERRNEQFF.

The chain couples TRBV6-5 to TRBJ2-1, with 7 bases lining up with TRBD2. V dropped 6 bases and J dropped 9; count of bases not matched to a gene: 11. The germline V gene has CDR1 MNHEY and CDR2 SVGAGI. The CDR3 spans 14 residues. For the CDR3, the DNA is TGTGCCAGCAGACCCATTGGATCGGGGGGTGAGCAGTTCTTC. It yields the protein CASRPIGSGGEQFF.